This T cell receptor beta chain emerged from a study of shared clonotypes between healthy human individuals. Study as a whole: Researchers drew samples from a couple of women and three men aged 18 to 49.

It was at deep level that the assay was run. Genomic DNA (from each subset) was split evenly across several immunoSEQ plates. Produced via immunoSEQ multiplex PCR; TCRdb's table is partial and in-frame only. The sample has about 2 million clones; around 96% are singletons. Terminally differentiated effector memory CD45RA+ cells were excluded by CCR7 positive selection of CD45RO-negative cells. Germline lookup yields CDR1 KGHSH and CDR2 LQKENI. The CDR3 sequence is 12 residues long. V was shortened by 4 bases and J by 6 bases, with 10 bases between the two germline ends. This sequence joins TRBV18 and TRBJ2-7, with D maybe TRBD2 (6 bases). Sequencing was done on a sample of naive CD8+ T cells sorted from blood. The source of this sequence is a man aged 18 to 29 in good health. The CDR3 DNA reads as TGTGCCAGCTCACTCCCCGGGAGCGAGCAGTACTTC. It specifies CASSLPGSEQYF.